The sequence of this T cell receptor beta chain was determined in a study of preoperative IRX-2 immunotherapy in early breast cancer (dated by TCRdb to the late 2010s). The CDR3 runs 13 amino acids, cysteine and phenylalanine included. Only CDR3 DNA is held: 39 bases, read in frame from base 1. V is reduced by 2 bases and J by 7 bases, leaving a spacing of 9 bases between them. From a lookup of the germline V gene, CDR1 and CDR2 are KGHSH and LQKENI. The treatment or condition label on this specimen signifies: preoperative locoregional IRX-2 cytokine immunotherapy. The samples were obtained from a phase Ib study that tested preoperative, locoregional IRX-2 cytokine immunotherapy designed to prime immune responses. Patients with early-stage breast cancer who were given IRX-2 before surgery served as donors. Note on this clone: Which antigen it targets is not known. Base qualities are not provided; no much larger clone lies one nucleotide away. Distinct nucleotide sequences in the sample also encode this CDR3.

Receptors were amplified or captured by the immunoSEQ multiplex PCR assay. As stored in TCRdb, this immuneACCESS dataset retains in-frame rearrangements with V and J assigned. A fraction of the clones does not appear; measured against another copy, unresolved V genes explain less than half of the discrepancy, and the remainder lacks a known reason. For this sample there are 20,000 to 30,000 clones; roughly nine tenths appear just once. The ten largest clonotypes hold more than 8.5% of the sample. The sequence was collected from a human donor with breast cancer. This chain is built from TRBV18 and TRBJ1-5, with the D segment identity uncertain. Sequenced here: tumor tissue, sampled after IRX-2 immunotherapy. The CDR3 protein is CASSPGEEQPQHF. The DNA is as follows: TGTGCCAGCTCACCAGGGGAGGAGCAGCCCCAGCATTTT.